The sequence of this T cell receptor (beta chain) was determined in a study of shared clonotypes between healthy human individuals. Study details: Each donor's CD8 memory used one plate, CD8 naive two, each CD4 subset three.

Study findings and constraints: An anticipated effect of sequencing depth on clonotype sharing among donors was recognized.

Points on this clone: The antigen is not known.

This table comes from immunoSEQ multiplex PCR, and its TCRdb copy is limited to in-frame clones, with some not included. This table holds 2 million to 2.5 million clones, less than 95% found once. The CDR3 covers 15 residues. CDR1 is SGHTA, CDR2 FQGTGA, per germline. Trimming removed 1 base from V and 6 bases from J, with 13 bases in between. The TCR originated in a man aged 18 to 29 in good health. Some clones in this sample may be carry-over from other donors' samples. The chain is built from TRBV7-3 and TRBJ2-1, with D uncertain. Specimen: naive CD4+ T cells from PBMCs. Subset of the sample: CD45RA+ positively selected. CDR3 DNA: TGTGCCAGCAGCTTAAATTCCAGGATCCCCAATGAGCAGTTCTTC. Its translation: CASSLNSRIPNEQFF.